This T cell receptor (beta chain) was captured by sequencing in a study of T cell responses to AZD1222 COVID-19 vaccine. Germline V gives CDR1 SGHNT, CDR2 YENEEA. The J segment lost 6 bases and the V segment lost 3 bases, leaving 9 bases of the junction unmatched. The CDR3 consists of 16 residues. Sequencing was performed with immunoSEQ multiplex PCR; in TCRdb, only in-frame clones are kept and a portion is missing. Of 150,000 to 200,000 clones listed, less than 95% are singletons. The chain couples TRBV11-3 to TRBJ1-2; 11 positions match TRBD1. The sequences come from peripheral blood, collected 28 days after the second AZD1222 dose. The TCR sequence derives from an adult who received the AZD1222 COVID-19 vaccine. The CDR3 loop reads CASSFEGQGALDGYTF. The CDR3 DNA sequence: TGTGCCAGCAGCTTTGAAGGACAGGGGGCGTTGGATGGCTACACCTTC.